Below, 16 T cell receptor beta chains from the same sample are listed, as sequenced in a study of Ad26.COV2.S vaccination and SARS-CoV-2 variants. Repertoires were generated with immunoSEQ multiplex PCR, while TCRdb's copy carries only in-frame clones and drops some. Of about 400,000 clones listed, roughly 80% are singletons. Specified treatment: roughly 18 received Ad26.COV2.S at low or high dose, single or two shots; about five received placebo; per-sample allocation not given. At day 63 after the first vaccine or placebo injection, samples were drawn. Sequenced material: peripheral blood, taken in a trial of Ad26.COV2.S vaccine versus placebo. These receptors were collected from a person between 18 and 65 years old who received the Ad26.COV2.S COVID-19 vaccine or a placebo.

The chain links TRBV4-1 to TRBJ2-7, with D perhaps assigned TRBD1 or TRBD2 (5 bases each). CDR3 length equals 13 residues. Trimming took 1 base from V and 3 from J, leaving 7 bases between them. CDR1 and CDR2 (germline): MGHRA, YSYEKL. CDR3 sequence (DNA): TGCGCCAGCAGCCAAGTGGGGGTCTACGAGCAGTACTTC. Encoded protein: CASSQVGVYEQYF.

This clone has only one observation. The CDR3 coding sequence is TGTGCCAGCACCCTAGACTCAGTGATAAACTATGGCTACACCTTC. The encoded protein is CASTLDSVINYGYTF. The genes are TRBV2 and TRBJ1-2, with D uncertain. Trimming took 7 bases from V and 2 from J, leaving 17 bases between them. There are 15 residues in the CDR3. Germline CDR1 SNHLY, CDR2 FYNNEI.

V and J are TRBV19 and TRBJ2-7; 8 bases fit TRBD1. The CDR3 has 14 amino acids. V lost 4 bases to trimming and J lost 3 bases; unmatched junction nucleotides: 5. Germline V gene sequence: CDR1 LNHDA, CDR2 SQIVND (reference sequence). The CDR3: CASSTTGGIYEQYF. As DNA, the CDR3 is TGTGCCAGTAGTACCACAGGGGGGATCTACGAGCAGTACTTC.

J is TRBJ2-2 and V is TRBV19; 10 bases match TRBD1. CDR1 is LNHDA and CDR2 is SQIVND in the germline V gene (reference sequence). This CDR3 comprises 14 residues. The J segment lost 6 bases and the V segment lost 9 bases, leaving 7 bases of the junction unmatched. The CDR3 DNA reads as TGTGCCAGAAGGGACAGGGGCCTACCCGGGGAGCTGTTTTTT. This translates into CARRDRGLPGELFF.

CDR3 sequence: CASTRLAGEGETQYF. In DNA, the CDR3 is TGTGCCAGCACCCGACTAGCGGGAGAGGGAGAGACCCAGTACTTC. V and J are TRBV5-4 and TRBJ2-5; 12 bases align to TRBD2. The germline gives CDR1 SGHNT, CDR2 YYREEE (reference sequence). V gave up 6 bases and J gave up 4 bases; unmatched junction bases: 7. The CDR3 runs to 15 residues.

This clone appeared many times. The rearrangement uses TRBV19 and TRBJ1-2, with 9 nucleotides matching TRBD1. The germline gives CDR1 LNHDA, CDR2 SQIVND (reference sequence). The CDR3 length is 15 residues. V lost 7 bases to trimming and J lost 5 bases; unmatched junction nucleotides: 11. The chain's CDR3 is CASTLGDRVGYGYTF. CDR3 sequence (DNA): TGTGCCAGTACCCTAGGGGACAGGGTCGGGTATGGCTACACCTTC. Combining the CDR3 with reference TRBV19 and TRBJ1-2 gives the whole variable domain DGGITQSPKYLFRKEGQNVTLSCEQNLNHDAMYWYRQDPGQGLRLIYYSQIVNDFQKGDIAEGYSVSREKKESFPLTVTSAQKNPTAFYLCASTLGDRVGYGYTFGSGTRLTVV.

The V gene is TRBV18, the J gene TRBJ1-4, with D possibly matching TRBD1 (5 bases). The CDR3 has 17 residues. V lost 3 bases and J lost 6, with 20 bases in between. Per the germline V gene, CDR1 is KGHSH and CDR2 is LQKENI. The CDR3 region has the DNA TGTGCCAGCTCACCTCCCTATCAGACAGCAAAGGATGAAAAACTGTTTTTT. Translation gives CASSPPYQTAKDEKLFF.

A remark on this clone: Different DNA sequences within this sample yield the same CDR3. V is TRBV5-1 and J is TRBJ2-5; D ambiguous. The V end lost 2 bases, the J end lost 3 bases, and 5 bases lay between the germline ends. This CDR3 spans 12 amino acids. The germline CDR1 and CDR2 sequences are SGHRS and YFSETQ. CDR3 amino acids: CASSFPEETQYF. The CDR3, as DNA: TGCGCCAGCAGCTTCCCGGAAGAGACCCAGTACTTC.

The chain is built from TRBV3-1 (or the pseudogene TRBV3-2) and TRBJ1-2; D not resolved. The V gene lost 0 bases and the J gene lost 2 bases, with 4 bases spanning the gap. CDR3 length equals 13 residues. Germline V gene data show CDR1 as LGHDT and CDR2 as YNNKEL (reference sequence). CDR3 sequence: CASSQDYNYGYTF. The CDR3 DNA reads TGTGCCAGCAGCCAAGATTACAACTATGGCTACACCTTC.

The chain combines TRBV24-1 with TRBJ2-1; 12 bases align to TRBD2. This CDR3 has 20 residues. Unmatched junction bases numbered 19, after V lost 4 bases and J lost 7 bases. Germline values: CDR1 KGHDR, CDR2 SFDVKD. The chain's CDR3 is CATSDPPGRAGLAGRNEQFF. For the CDR3, the DNA is TGTGCCACCAGTGACCCTCCGGGCAGGGCGGGACTAGCGGGCCGTAATGAGCAGTTCTTC.

The rearrangement joins TRBV27 to TRBJ1-1, with no clear D. In germline, CDR1 is MNHEY, CDR2 SMNVEV (reference sequence). The CDR3 loop spans 14 amino acids. Trimming took 1 base from V and 1 from J, leaving 7 bases between them. The chain's CDR3 is CASSLFSENTEAFF. The DNA of the CDR3 is TGTGCCAGCAGTTTATTCAGTGAGAACACTGAAGCTTTCTTT.

The V call is TRBV19, the J call TRBJ2-3, with 12 bases lining up with TRBD2. V gave up 2 bases and J gave up 0 bases; unmatched junction bases: 9. Germline lookup yields CDR1 LNHDA and CDR2 SQIVND (reference sequence). The CDR3 consists of 19 residues. DNA of the CDR3: TGTGCCAGTAGTATAAACCCCCTAGCGGGAGGGACGAGCACAGATACGCAGTATTTT. Amino acid sequence: CASSINPLAGGTSTDTQYF.

V is TRBV15 and J is TRBJ1-2, with a possible D match to TRBD1 (5 bases). Germline loops: CDR1 LNHNV, CDR2 YYDKDF (reference sequence). Trimming shortened V by 0 bases and J by 4 bases, and 12 bases separated the two germline ends. CDR3 length equals 15 residues. The chain's CDR3 is CATSRDLGQPYGYTF. The CDR3 DNA reads as TGTGCCACCAGCAGAGATTTGGGGCAGCCCTATGGCTACACCTTC.

CDR3 DNA: TGTGCCAGCAGCTTGACCGTCCCCTACAATGAGCAGTTCTTC. Amino acids: CASSLTVPYNEQFF. The chain has TRBV11-3 and TRBJ2-1; D is ambiguous. The CDR3 contains 14 residues. The germline CDR1 and CDR2 sequences are SGHNT and YENEEA. Trimming left V 3 bases short and J 2 bases short, with 8 bases between.

The rearrangement links TRBV13 to TRBJ2-7; D tentatively fits TRBD1 or TRBD2 (7 bases each). The CDR3 runs 13 residues. Germline assignment: CDR1 PRHDT and CDR2 FYEKMQ (reference sequence). V gave up 0 bases and J gave up 11 bases, with 14 bases separating them. CDR3 protein: CASSLGRGGGKYF. The CDR3, as DNA: TGTGCCAGCAGCTTAGGCAGGGGAGGGGGCAAGTACTTC.

V gene TRBV4-1 combines with J gene TRBJ2-7; TRBD1 matches at 8 bases. Germline V gives CDR1 MGHRA, CDR2 YSYEKL. Trimming cost V 2 bases and J 2 bases; bases outside gene matches: 5. The CDR3 is 15 amino acids. The CDR3 bases are TGCGCCAGCAGCCAACCCGTACAGGGGGCCTACGAGCAGTACTTC. Its translation: CASSQPVQGAYEQYF.